These 16 T cell receptor beta chains share one sample of origin, sequenced in a study of a mutant IDH1 vaccine in newly diagnosed glioma. This table comes from immunoSEQ multiplex PCR, and its TCRdb copy is limited to in-frame clones, with some not included. Of just under 95,000 clones in the sample, around four fifths were seen once. The time point denotes: baseline, week 1 (first vaccination visit). The treatment is: pre-vaccination baseline after standard-of-care therapy. Specimen: PBMCs, collected from a glioma patient treated with radiotherapy, temozolomide or both. The receptors here all came from a woman in her forties or fifties with glioma.

The chain couples TRBV19 to TRBJ1-1, with 7 bases aligning to TRBD1. The germline V gene has CDR1 LNHDA and CDR2 SQIVND (reference sequence). This CDR3 comprises 14 residues. V shed 7 bases, J shed 7 bases, and the junction held 12 bases outside the gene matches. The CDR3 DNA reads as TGTGCCAGTACTACACCAGGGGGTGGAGGTGAAGCTTTCTTT. Its translation is CASTTPGGGGEAFF.

This chain connects TRBV5-4 to TRBJ1-5, with D possibly being TRBD1 (6 bases). Germline CDR1 and CDR2: SGHNT and YYREEE (reference sequence). The length of the CDR3 is 14 residues. With 2 bases removed from V and 1 base from J, the gap between germline ends came to 7 bases. CDR3 loop: CASSFQGSNQPQHF. The CDR3 DNA reads as TGTGCCAGCAGCTTTCAGGGGAGCAATCAGCCCCAGCATTTT. The full variable domain, its missing parts supplied by reference TRBV5-4 and TRBJ1-5, is ETGVTQSPTHLIKTRGQQVTLRCSSQSGHNTVSWYQQALGQGPQFIFQYYREEENGRGNFPPRFSGLQFPNYSSELNVNALELDDSALYLCASSFQGSNQPQHFGDGTRLSIL.

This clone was observed a single time. The chain joins TRBV5-6 to TRBJ2-2, with D unclear. Trimming left V 2 bases short and J 10 bases short, with 15 bases between. The germline V gene encodes CDR1 SGHDT and CDR2 YYEEEE. This CDR3 is built from 14 residues. The CDR3 DNA reads as TGTGCCAGCAGCTTTAGCTCCGCTGTAGAGGAGCTGTTTTTT. Translated: CASSFSSAVEELFF.

J is TRBJ1-3 and V is TRBV5-4; 10 bases agree with TRBD1. Looked up from germline, CDR1 is SGHNT and CDR2 is YYREEE (reference sequence). Unmatched junction bases numbered 1, after V lost 4 bases and J lost 0 bases. This CDR3 comprises 15 residues. In DNA form, the CDR3 reads TGTGCCAGCAGCCGACAGGGGGCCTCTGGAAACACCATATATTTT. It encodes CASSRQGASGNTIYF.

The CDR3: CASSLGGTDTQYF. The CDR3 coding sequence is TGTGCCAGCAGCTTAGGTGGCACAGATACGCAGTATTTT. This sequence joins TRBV7-2 and TRBJ2-3; the D is unclear. Looked up from germline, CDR1 is SGHTA and CDR2 is FQGNSA. The V and J ends lost 1 base and 1 base respectively, with 3 bases between them. The CDR3 sequence is 13 residues long.

The chain couples TRBV12-5 to TRBJ1-1; no firm D call. Germline V gene lookup returns CDR1 LGHNT and CDR2 FRNRAP. This CDR3 has 13 residues. The V and J ends lost 1 base and 4 bases respectively, with 7 bases between them. The CDR3 region is CASGLGGVTEAFF. As DNA, the CDR3 is TGTGCTAGTGGTTTGGGCGGGGTCACTGAAGCTTTCTTT.

This clone came up once. V and J are TRBV19 and TRBJ1-2; 10 bases fit TRBD1. The CDR3 is 12 amino acids. Trimming cost V 5 bases and J 12 bases; bases outside gene matches: 6. Germline CDR1 is LNHDA and CDR2 is SQIVND (reference sequence). The CDR3 sequence: CASSSDRGLNTF. Written as DNA, the CDR3 is TGTGCCAGTAGTTCCGACAGGGGGCTTAACACCTTC.

The chain employs TRBV5-5 and TRBJ1-4; D is undetermined. With 0 bases removed from V and 2 bases from J, the gap between germline ends came to 8 bases. Germline CDR1 and CDR2: SGHKS and YYEKEE (reference sequence). The CDR3 length is 15 residues. The CDR3 nucleotides are TGTGCCAGCAGCTTGGAAGTCCGGACTAATGAAAAACTGTTTTTT. It specifies CASSLEVRTNEKLFF.

In its sample, this clone was seen a few times. This chain uses TRBV5-4 with TRBJ2-1; the match to TRBD2 covers 7 bases. V lost 2 bases to trimming and J lost 5 bases; unmatched junction nucleotides: 7. Germline assignment: CDR1 SGHNT and CDR2 YYREEE (reference sequence). The CDR3 covers 15 residues. The CDR3 DNA reads TGTGCCAGCAGCTTACGCGGGGGTCCCAACAATGAGCAGTTCTTC. It codes for CASSLRGGPNNEQFF.

This clone was counted at least ten times. The chain links TRBV7-9 to TRBJ2-7; D may correspond to TRBD1 or TRBD2 (5 bases each). Germline CDR1 is SEHNR and CDR2 is FQNEAQ (reference sequence). This CDR3 region has 13 residues. V gave up 5 bases and J gave up 1 base, with 9 bases separating them. This CDR3 is CASSEGLSYEQYF. The DNA for the CDR3 is TGTGCCAGCAGCGAGGGGCTTTCCTACGAGCAGTACTTC.

The table lists this clone with a few counts. This sample includes further DNA sequences coding for the same CDR3. V gene TRBV20-1 combines with J gene TRBJ1-1; D is uncertain. The CDR3 is 11 amino acids. CDR1 and CDR2 from the germline V gene are DFQATT and SNEGSKA (reference sequence). Trimming shortened V by 3 bases and J by 4 bases, and 6 bases separated the two germline ends. The CDR3 here is CSARGGTEAFF. The CDR3 nucleotides read TGCAGTGCTAGGGGAGGCACTGAAGCTTTCTTT.

The chain recombines TRBV7-9 with TRBJ2-3; D might be TRBD2 (6 bases). The CDR3 sequence is 14 residues long. Trimming removed 5 bases from V and 6 bases from J, with 15 bases in between. CDR1 is SEHNR and CDR2 is FQNEAQ in the germline V gene (reference sequence). This CDR3 is CASSAPTREDTQYF. DNA for the CDR3: TGTGCCAGCAGCGCCCCGACTAGGGAGGATACGCAGTATTTT.

This clone has more than one count but fewer than ten. The chain is built from TRBV12-5 and TRBJ1-2; TRBD1 matches 7 bases. The CDR3 covers 15 residues. Trimming cost V 1 base and J 6 bases; bases outside gene matches: 8. Germline V gene lookup returns CDR1 LGHNT and CDR2 FRNRAP. CDR3: CASGLGDSRRDGYTF. The CDR3 DNA is TGTGCTAGTGGTTTGGGGGACAGTAGACGGGATGGCTACACCTTC.

This rearrangement joins TRBV28 to TRBJ2-7, with unresolved D. This CDR3 is 12 amino acids long. V was clipped by 6 bases and J by 3 bases, with 9 bases between them. Looked up from germline, CDR1 is MDHEN and CDR2 is SYDVKM. In DNA, the CDR3 is TGTGCCAGCAGGCCCCCGGGCTACGAGCAGTACTTC. This gives the protein CASRPPGYEQYF.

The rearrangement joins TRBV12-2 to TRBJ2-3. TRBV12-2 is noted as a pseudogene. This CDR3 has 12 amino acids. In DNA form, the CDR3 reads TGTGCAAGTCGCTTTCCCACAGATACGCAGTATTTT. Its protein is CASRFPTDTQYF.

The chain couples TRBV9 to TRBJ2-1; D is ambiguous. Germline CDR1 and CDR2: SGDLS and YYNGEE. This CDR3 region has 10 residues. V gave up 8 bases and J gave up 9 bases, with 9 bases separating them. CDR3 sequence: CARDVGEQFF. The CDR3 DNA is TGTGCCAGGGACGTGGGTGAGCAGTTCTTC.